The present entry profiles one T cell receptor beta chain with its context. The record originates from a study of T cell changes during pregnancy in multiple sclerosis. The repertoire was sequenced with immunoSEQ multiplex PCR; TCRdb's copy has only in-frame clones and lacks some. The sample records tens of thousands of clones, 92% being singletons. This CDR3 comprises 12 residues. Germline V gene lookup returns CDR1 SNHLY and CDR2 FYNNEI. V lost 3 bases and J lost 3, with 3 bases in between. The TCR sequence derives from a female donor in good health, enrolled as a control in a pregnancy study. Sequenced material: peripheral blood, taken in the third trimester of pregnancy. The J gene is TRBJ1-5, the V gene TRBV2; D gene ambiguous. The CDR3 reads CASSEYNQPQHF. The CDR3 DNA follows: TGTGCCAGCAGTGAGTACAATCAGCCCCAGCATTTT.